These T cell receptor beta chains were read from a single sample in a study of beta chain features in type 1 diabetes. Measured with immunoSEQ multiplex PCR; TCRdb has only the in-frame clones, and not every one. The sample consists of roughly 50,000 clones, approximately 40% of them appearing once. The specimen was stem cell memory CD4+ T cells from blood. These receptors came from a man younger than 45 with type 1 diabetes. The CDR3 runs from the conserved cysteine through the conserved F or W. The order of the fields is D gene, clone size, V gene, J gene, CDR3 protein, CDR3 DNA. The D gene is left open where the match is weak. Size values are once, few and many counts, or a class for expanded clones, and some rows have none.

-	-	TRBV2	TRBJ2-1	CASSERRRSYNEQFF	TGTGCCAGCAGTGAAAGACGGAGAAGCTACAATGAGCAGTTCTTC
-	few	TRBV2	TRBJ1-5	CASSPGNQPQHF	TGTGCCAGCAGCCCAGGAAATCAGCCCCAGCATTTT
-	-	TRBV6-4	TRBJ2-2	CASSNSRVPGELFF	TGTGCCAGCAGTAACTCCAGGGTCCCCGGGGAGCTGTTTTTT
-	-	TRBV6-5	TRBJ1-5	CASSYSYGNQPQHF	TGTGCCAGCAGTTACTCGTACGGGAATCAGCCCCAGCATTTT
TRBD1	-	TRBV7-9	TRBJ2-5	CASSPDREDQYF	TGTGCCAGCAGCCCAGACAGGGAAGACCAGTACTTC
-	-	TRBV10-3	TRBJ1-2	CAIMNANSNGYTF	TGTGCCATCATGAACGCGAACTCGAATGGCTACACCTTC
-	-	TRBV19	TRBJ2-3	CASTTTPSTDTQYF	TGTGCCAGCACAACCACACCTAGCACAGATACGCAGTATTTT
TRBD1	-	TRBV10-3	TRBJ1-2	CAISGQGSYGYTF	TGTGCCATCAGCGGACAGGGAAGCTATGGCTACACCTTC
TRBD2	few	TRBV2	TRBJ2-2	CASSYLPTSGSLGGELFF	TGTGCCAGCAGTTATCTCCCCACTAGCGGGAGTCTCGGCGGGGAGCTGTTTTTT
TRBD2	-	TRBV9	TRBJ2-1	CASSVAPGLGYNEQFF	TGTGCCAGCAGCGTAGCCCCCGGACTAGGGTACAATGAGCAGTTCTTC
-	few	TRBV19	TRBJ2-2	CASRGQNTGELFF	TGTGCCAGTAGGGGACAGAACACCGGGGAGCTGTTTTTT
-	once	TRBV2	TRBJ1-2	CASSAGRTVNYGYTF	TGTGCCAGCAGTGCCGGGAGGACCGTTAACTATGGCTACACCTTC
TRBD1	-	TRBV6-6	TRBJ2-5	CASSPLPGQLKETQYF	TGTGCCAGCAGCCCCCTACCGGGACAGTTAAAAGAGACCCAGTACTTC
TRBD1	few	TRBV28	TRBJ1-5	CATKQGLGQPQHF	TGTGCCACGAAACAGGGGCTCGGGCAGCCCCAGCATTTT
-	-	TRBV6-1	TRBJ1-1	CASPGVMSTEAFF	TGTGCCAGCCCCGGGGTGATGAGCACTGAAGCTTTCTTT
-	few	TRBV18	TRBJ1-1	CASSPRGGTEAFF	TGTGCCAGCTCACCGCGGGGGGGCACTGAAGCTTTCTTT
-	-	TRBV12-2	TRBJ1-2	CASRLWYRQGRGYGYTF	TGTGCAAGTCGCTTATGGTACCGACAGGGAAGAGGGTATGGCTACACCTTC
-	-	TRBV28	TRBJ2-4	CASSYYSNIQYF	TGTGCCAGCAGTTACTATTCAAACATTCAGTACTTC
TRBD2	-	TRBV5-4	TRBJ2-2	CASSFRGLAGTGELFF	TGTGCCAGCAGCTTTCGAGGACTAGCGGGAACAGGGGAGCTGTTTTTT
TRBD1	-	TRBV4-3	TRBJ1-1	CASSQETGGTFF	TGCGCCAGCAGCCAAGAAACAGGGGGAACTTTCTTT
TRBD2	-	TRBV28	TRBJ2-7	CASAPGGISYEQYF	TGTGCCAGCGCTCCCGGGGGGATCTCCTACGAGCAGTATTTC
-	few	TRBV18	TRBJ2-7	CASSPGSDTGYEQYF	TGTGCCAGCTCACCAGGGAGCGATACAGGGTACGAGCAGTACTTC
-	few	TRBV15	TRBJ2-7	CATSRGYGSYFYEQYF	TGTGCCACCAGCAGGGGTTACGGGAGCTACTTCTACGAGCAGTACTTC
-	few	TRBV18	TRBJ2-6	CASPRAGDYTGANVLTF	TGTGCCAGCCCCCGGGCAGGGGACTATACTGGGGCCAACGTCCTGACTTTC
TRBD1	few	TRBV5-4	TRBJ2-1	CASSSPGQPYNEQFF	TGTGCCAGCAGCTCCCCGGGACAGCCCTACAATGAGCAGTTCTTC
-	-	TRBV6-5	TRBJ1-1	CASSYEGRGRTFAFF	TGTGCCAGCAGTTACGAGGGCAGGGGACGCACCTTCGCTTTCTTT
TRBD2	few	TRBV10-3	TRBJ2-1	CAISLTSGIWHEQFF	TGTGCCATCAGTTTGACTAGCGGGATATGGCATGAGCAGTTCTTC
-	-	TRBV5-1	TRBJ2-1	CASSLQAEQFF	TGCGCCAGCAGCTTGCAAGCCGAGCAGTTCTTC
-	few	TRBV15	TRBJ2-5	CATSSKRRGGQETQYF	TGTGCCACCAGCAGTAAACGAAGGGGAGGTCAAGAGACCCAGTACTTC
-	few	TRBV9	TRBJ2-1	CASSVDPESEQFF	TGTGCCAGCAGCGTAGACCCAGAATCAGAGCAGTTCTTC
-	-	TRBV5-4	TRBJ2-3	CASSLVTRTSTDTQYF	TGTGCCAGCAGCTTGGTTACCCGGACTAGCACAGATACGCAGTATTTT
-	-	TRBV5-6	TRBJ1-2	CASSFRGPNYGYTF	TGTGCCAGCAGCTTTAGGGGCCCGAACTATGGCTACACCTTC
TRBD2	few	TRBV5-1	TRBJ2-5	CASSGGGLETQYF	TGCGCCAGCAGCGGGGGAGGGCTGGAGACCCAGTACTTC
-	-	TRBV18	TRBJ1-1	CASTAGAGLTEAFF	TGTGCCAGCACCGCAGGGGCGGGTCTCACTGAAGCTTTCTTT
TRBD2	-	TRBV7-2	TRBJ2-1	CASSLWVQGLASSNEQFF	TGTGCCAGCAGCTTATGGGTCCAGGGACTAGCTAGTTCCAATGAGCAGTTCTTC
-	-	TRBV6-4	TRBJ1-1	CASSGEADMNTEAFF	TGTGCCAGCAGTGGTGAAGCGGATATGAACACTGAAGCTTTCTTT
TRBD1	few	TRBV5-1	TRBJ1-1	CASSAGQIEAFF	TGCGCCAGCAGCGCGGGACAGATTGAAGCTTTCTTT
-	few	TRBV27	TRBJ2-7	CASSLSTFSYEQYF	TGTGCCAGCAGTTTGTCGACTTTCTCCTACGAGCAGTACTTC
TRBD1	few	TRBV19	TRBJ1-1	CASSFRGRTEAFF	TGTGCCAGTAGTTTCAGGGGGCGGACTGAAGCTTTCTTT